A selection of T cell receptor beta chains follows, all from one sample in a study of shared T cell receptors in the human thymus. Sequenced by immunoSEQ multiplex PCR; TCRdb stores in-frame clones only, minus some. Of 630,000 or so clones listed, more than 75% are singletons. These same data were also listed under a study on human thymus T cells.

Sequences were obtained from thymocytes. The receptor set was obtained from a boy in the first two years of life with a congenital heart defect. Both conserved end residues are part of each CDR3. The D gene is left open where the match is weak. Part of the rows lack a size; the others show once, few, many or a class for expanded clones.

CDR3: CATSLGGRADGYTF
DNA: TGTGCCACCAGCTTAGGCGGCAGGGCTGATGGCTACACCTTC
D: .
size: .
V: TRBV15
J: TRBJ1-2

CDR3: CASSLGGTEWNEKLFF
DNA: TGCGCCAGCAGCCTGGGTGGGACAGAGTGGAATGAAAAACTGTTTTTT
D: TRBD1
size: .
V: TRBV5-1
J: TRBJ1-4

CDR3: CASSFLQGPACTF
DNA: TGTGCCAGCAGCTTCCTACAGGGGCCCGCTTGCACCTTC
D: TRBD1
size: .
V: TRBV7-2
J: TRBJ1-2

CDR3: CASSQGMLGGISYEQYF
DNA: TGCGCCAGCAGCCAAGGAATGTTAGGCGGGATTTCCTACGAGCAGTACTTC
D: .
size: .
V: TRBV4-1
J: TRBJ2-7

CDR3: CASSQDFGYEQYF
DNA: TGCGCCAGCAGCCAAGATTTCGGCTACGAGCAGTACTTC
D: .
size: few
V: TRBV4-3
J: TRBJ2-7

CDR3: CASSFLFSTSGTDTQYF
DNA: TGTGCCAGCAGCTTCCTCTTCTCGACTAGCGGCACAGATACGCAGTATTTT
D: TRBD2
size: .
V: TRBV13
J: TRBJ2-3

CDR3: CASSQDLETSGTDTQYF
DNA: TGTGCCAGCAGCCAAGACCTAGAGACTAGCGGGACAGATACGCAGTATTTT
D: TRBD2
size: .
V: TRBV14
J: TRBJ2-3

CDR3: CASSQVNSPQPNEKLFF
DNA: TGCGCCAGCAGCCAAGTTAACTCCCCACAGCCAAATGAAAAACTGTTTTTT
D: .
size: few
V: TRBV4-3
J: TRBJ1-4

CDR3: CASSLEGGTGGYSYEQYF
DNA: TGTGCCAGCAGCTTAGAGGGGGGGACAGGGGGCTACTCCTACGAGCAGTACTTC
D: TRBD1
size: .
V: TRBV7-6
J: TRBJ2-7

CDR3: CASSPPNPGFQETQYF
DNA: TGTGCCAGCTCACCACCGAACCCAGGCTTCCAAGAGACCCAGTACTTC
D: .
size: .
V: TRBV18
J: TRBJ2-5